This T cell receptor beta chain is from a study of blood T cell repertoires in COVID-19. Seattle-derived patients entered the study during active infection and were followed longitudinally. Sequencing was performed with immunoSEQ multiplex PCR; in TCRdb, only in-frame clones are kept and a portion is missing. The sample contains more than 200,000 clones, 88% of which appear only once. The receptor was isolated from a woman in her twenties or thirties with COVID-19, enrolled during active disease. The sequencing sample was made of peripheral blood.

CDR3 nucleotide sequence: TGTGCCAGCAGCTTAGAGACAGCCGATGAGCAGTTCTTC. Amino acids: CASSLETADEQFF. The chain links TRBV13 to TRBJ2-1; D may be TRBD1 (5 bases). With 1 base removed from V and 8 bases from J, the gap between germline ends came to 9 bases. This CDR3 has 13 residues. CDR1 PRHDT and CDR2 FYEKMQ come from the germline V gene (reference sequence).